These 31 T cell receptor beta chains were sequenced from one sample in a study of molecular identifiers for immune sequencing clone quantification. TCRdb used MiXCR to reprocess the PCR reads, holding one entry per CDR3 protein. Of about 320,000 distinct CDR3 sequences detected, about 23% appear once; the ten largest clones hold around 0.7%. Sequencing was performed on naive CD8+ T cells from blood, with Jurkat cell RNA spiked in. Described subset: FACS-sorted CD8+CD4-CCR7+CD45RA+ naive T cells. The receptors were sampled from a human donor in good health. Some libraries in this study had Jurkat cell RNA spiked in.

There are a few counts of this clonotype. V is TRBV12-3 or TRBV12-4 and J is TRBJ2-7, with D possibly being TRBD2 (6 bases). The V gene lost 1 base and the J gene lost 6 bases, with 10 bases spanning the gap. This CDR3 has 13 amino acids. The CDR3 spells CASSLEWRGEQYF. CDR3 sequence (DNA): TGTGCCAGCAGTTTAGAGTGGCGGGGCGAGCAGTACTTC.

This clonotype was detected only a few times. The genes are TRBV27 and TRBJ2-3; maybe TRBD2 (7 bases). V was cut by 8 bases and J by 3 bases, with 15 bases left in between. This CDR3 contains 14 residues. Germline CDR1 and CDR2: MNHEY and SMNVEV (reference sequence). CDR3: CASGGALNTDTQYF. As DNA, the CDR3 is TGTGCCAGCGGGGGGGCTTTGAATACAGATACGCAGTATTTT.

This chain links TRBV27 with TRBJ2-6; D unresolved. Per the germline V gene, CDR1 is MNHEY and CDR2 is SMNVEV (reference sequence). The length of the CDR3 is 15 residues. Trimming pared 2 bases from V and 3 bases from J, leaving 8 bases between. The CDR3 spells CASSLGRVGANVLTF. CDR3 DNA: TGTGCCAGCAGTTTAGGAAGGGTTGGGGCCAACGTCCTGACTTTC.

This clonotype appeared once. This clone may be a read error of a much larger clone one base away. The gene calls are TRBV9 and TRBJ2-3; D call uncertain. Germline CDR1 is SGDLS and CDR2 is YYNGEE. Trimming removed 0 bases from V and 1 base from J, with 21 bases in between. The CDR3 totals 19 residues. The CDR3 bases are TGTGCCAGCAGCGTAGCGTCCCTTTTCGGAGATCATGGCACAGATACGCAGTATTTT. This translates into CASSVASLFGDHGTDTQYF.

V and J are TRBV12-3 or TRBV12-4 and TRBJ2-3; the D call may be TRBD1 or TRBD2 (7 bases each). This CDR3 has 16 residues. Trimming pared 6 bases from V and 8 bases from J, leaving 24 bases between. The CDR3 sequence: CASRREGTAVIATQYF. The DNA for the CDR3 is TGTGCCAGCAGGAGGGAGGGGACAGCGGTGATAGCTACGCAGTATTTT.

This clonotype has more than one count but fewer than ten. The CDR3 DNA reads as TGTGCCAGCAGGCGGACAGGGTCCCTCACAGATACGCAGTATTTT. Protein sequence: CASRRTGSLTDTQYF. The chain has TRBV7-9 and TRBJ2-3, with TRBD1 identical over 8 bases. Per the germline V gene, CDR1 is SEHNR and CDR2 is FQNEAQ (reference sequence). This CDR3 has 15 residues. Trimming removed 6 bases from V and 2 bases from J; junction bases left unmatched: 7.

A remark on this clonotype: Mismatch with germline at one junction end may stem from a read error. V gene TRBV7-3 combines with J gene TRBJ2-1; 10 bases fit TRBD2. This CDR3 is built from 17 residues. Per the germline V gene, CDR1 is SGHTA and CDR2 is FQGTGA. The CDR3 is CASSPGTSVTPYNAQFF. CDR3 sequence (DNA): TGTGCCAGCAGCCCCGGGACTAGCGTCACCCCCTACAATGCGCAGTTCTTC.

The V call is TRBV6-5, the J call TRBJ2-6, with 9 nucleotides matching TRBD1. The CDR3 has 17 amino acids. The germline V gene has CDR1 MNHEY and CDR2 SVGAGI. Trimming removed 7 bases from V and 0 bases from J; junction bases left unmatched: 7. The CDR3 DNA reads TGTGCCAGCATGGGACAGGGCTTATTCTCTGGGGCCAACGTCCTGACTTTC. As protein: CASMGQGLFSGANVLTF.

The V gene is TRBV11-2, the J gene TRBJ2-2, with TRBD2 matching 8 bases. With V trimmed by 7 bases and J by 2 bases, 15 bases remained unmatched. Germline V gene lookup returns CDR1 SGHAT and CDR2 FQNNGV. This CDR3 spans 18 amino acids. The CDR3 spells CASTTPRLGLVNTGELFF. The CDR3 DNA sequence: TGTGCCAGCACCACCCCCCGGTTGGGACTAGTAAACACCGGGGAGCTGTTTTTT. Using reference TRBV11-2 and TRBJ2-2 for the parts outside the CDR3, the full variable domain is EAGVAQSPRYKIIEKRQSVAFWCNPISGHATLYWYQQILGQGPKLLIQFQNNGVVDDSQLPKDRFSAERLKGVDSTLKIQPAKLEDSAVYLCASTTPRLGLVNTGELFFGEGSRLTVL.

This rearrangement joins TRBV20-1 to TRBJ2-7; D may be TRBD1 (6 bases). Germline loops: CDR1 DFQATT, CDR2 SNEGSKA (reference sequence). Trimming left V 3 bases short and J 2 bases short, with 14 bases between. CDR3 length: 14 amino acids. The CDR3 coding sequence is TGCAGTGCTAGGGCCCCCCAGGGGACCTACGAGCAGTACTTC. Amino acid sequence: CSARAPQGTYEQYF.

This clonotype was recorded once. An end of the junction does not agree with germline; a read error may underlie this. V and J are TRBV6-1 and TRBJ1-1; D call uncertain. The CDR3 has 15 amino acids. Germline CDR1 reads MNHNS; CDR2 reads SASEGT. In DNA form, the CDR3 reads TGTGCCAGCAGTGAACAGCACAACTCGAACACTGTAGCTTTCTTT. Amino acids: CASSEQHNSNTVAFF.

The sample holds many counts of this clonotype. This chain joins TRBV20-1 and TRBJ2-3; 8 bases line up with TRBD2. Germline V lookup: CDR1 DFQATT, CDR2 SNEGSKA (reference sequence). V trimming: 5 bases; J trimming: 4 bases; junction bases outside the gene matches: 5. This CDR3 spans 13 amino acids. The CDR3 DNA is TGCAGTGCTTCTCACGGGGGGGCAGATACGCAGTATTTT. Amino acid sequence: CSASHGGADTQYF.

In regard to this clonotype: Since a much larger clone is just one base distant, this may be a read error. This chain connects TRBV4-1 to TRBJ1-6; no reliable D call. The germline V gene has CDR1 MGHRA and CDR2 YSYEKL. CDR3 length: 13 amino acids. The CDR3 loop reads CASSQEGKSPLRF. The DNA of the CDR3 is TGCGCCAGCAGCCAAGAGGGGAAGTCACCCCTCCGCTTT.

This clonotype came up many times. The chain is built from TRBV4-3 and TRBJ2-7; 8 bases align to TRBD2. In germline, CDR1 is LGHNA, CDR2 YSLEER. The CDR3 runs to 15 residues. Trimming at V came to 3 bases and at J to 4 bases, leaving 8 bases not matched to a gene. CDR3 DNA sequence: TGCGCCAGCAGCCAGGGATGGGCTAGCGGGTACGAGCAGTACTTC. It translates to CASSQGWASGYEQYF.

Comments on this clonotype: With only one base between it and a far larger clone, this is likely a read error. CDR3 sequence (DNA): TGTGCCAGCAGCATATTGGCAGATACGCAGTATTTT. It encodes CASSILADTQYF. The chain is built from TRBV7-9 and TRBJ2-3; no reliable D call. The CDR3 contains 12 residues. Deletions cut 5 bases from V and 4 bases from J, with 7 bases between. Germline-derived CDR1 and CDR2 are SEHNR and FQNEAQ (reference sequence).

This clonotype showed up many times. The rearrangement uses TRBV28 and TRBJ2-3; TRBD1 is a possible D gene (5 bases). Trimming cost V 3 bases and J 0 bases, with 16 bases left between them. CDR1 and CDR2 from the germline V gene are MDHEN and SYDVKM. The CDR3 is 17 amino acids. CDR3 bases: TGTGCCAGCAGTTTGATGGGGCAGGCAGTAAGCACAGATACGCAGTATTTT. It codes for CASSLMGQAVSTDTQYF.

This clonotype was counted once. Given a much more abundant clone one base away, this may be a read error. The CDR3 DNA is TGTGCCGGCAGTCCTACCCGGGATACGCAGTATTTT. Protein sequence: CAGSPTRDTQYF. The chain combines TRBV6-2 or TRBV6-3 with TRBJ2-3; unclear D gene. This CDR3 is 12 amino acids long. In germline, CDR1 is MNHEY, CDR2 SVGEGT.

On this clonotype: This may be a read error: a much more frequent sequence differs by one nucleotide. The chain uses TRBV21-1 and TRBJ1-5. TRBV21-1 is tagged as a pseudogene. The CDR3 loop spans 13 amino acids. The CDR3 loop is CASSIIGSQPQHF. Written as DNA, the CDR3 is TGTGCCAGCAGCATAATAGGTTCTCAGCCCCAGCATTTT.

This chain connects TRBV30 to TRBJ2-2, with D possibly being TRBD1 (7 bases). Germline V gene sequence: CDR1 GTSNPN, CDR2 SVGIG (reference sequence). The CDR3 has 15 residues. Trimming removed 3 bases from V and 2 bases from J, with 13 bases in between. CDR3 protein: CAWSDREVNTGELFF. The CDR3 nucleotides read TGTGCCTGGAGCGACAGGGAGGTAAACACCGGGGAGCTGTTTTTT. Full variable domain (rest looked up from reference TRBV30 and TRBJ2-2): SQTIHQWPATLVQPVGSPLSLECTVEGTSNPNLYWYRQAAGRGLQLLFYSVGIGQISSEVPQNLSASRPQDRQFILSSKKLLLSDSGFYLCAWSDREVNTGELFFGEGSRLTVL.

This clonotype appeared a few times. This CDR3 is CASSLLSGGLHNEQFF. The CDR3 nucleotides read TGTGCCAGCAGCTTACTTAGCGGGGGGCTCCACAATGAGCAGTTCTTC. This chain joins TRBV7-2 and TRBJ2-1; TRBD2 matches 10 bases. This CDR3 region has 16 residues. J lost 5 bases, V lost 2 bases, and 6 bases had no gene match. CDR1 is SGHTA, CDR2 FQGNSA, per germline.

V usage is TRBV19 and J usage is TRBJ1-1; D is possibly TRBD1 (5 bases). The CDR3 consists of 16 residues. CDR1 LNHDA and CDR2 SQIVND come from the germline V gene (reference sequence). V lost 5 bases, J lost 0 bases, and 16 bases lay in between. CDR3 coding DNA: TGTGCCAGTAGTCCCCGGGGGGTTGCCGTGAACACTGAAGCTTTCTTT. Amino acid sequence: CASSPRGVAVNTEAFF.

A word on this clonotype: At one boundary the junction diverges from the germline segment, which might be a read error. V and J are TRBV10-3 and TRBJ2-3; 8 bases map to TRBD2. Germline assignment: CDR1 ENHRY and CDR2 SYGVKD. This CDR3 has 15 amino acids. The CDR3, as DNA: TGTACCATCAGTGATGTAGCGGGGAGCACAGATACGCAGTATTTT. It is translated as CTISDVAGSTDTQYF.

To note about this clonotype: An end of the junction differs from the germline gene, which may be a read error. The chain combines TRBV27 with TRBJ2-7, with D possibly TRBD1 on 6 matching bases. Germline assignment: CDR1 MNHEY and CDR2 SMNVEV (reference sequence). The CDR3 is 14 residues long. CDR3 nucleotide sequence: TGTGCCAGCAGTTTATACGCAGGGGCCTACGGGCAGTACTTC. Amino acid sequence: CASSLYAGAYGQYF.

This clonotype was recorded a few times. V and J are TRBV11-3 and TRBJ2-1; D is possibly TRBD1 or TRBD2 (5 bases each). Per germline, CDR1 SGHNT and CDR2 YENEEA. V shed 5 bases and J shed 4 bases, with 15 bases lying between them. CDR3 size: 15 residues. The CDR3 loop reads CASSQRQGAYNEQFF. CDR3 sequence (DNA): TGTGCCAGCAGCCAGAGGCAGGGAGCATACAATGAGCAGTTCTTC.

This clonotype was recorded many times. The V gene is TRBV14, the J gene TRBJ2-7; 10 bases are a match to TRBD1. The junction had 5 bases not matched to a gene; V was cut back by 2 bases and J by 4 bases. This CDR3 is built from 15 residues. Germline loops: CDR1 SGHDN, CDR2 FVKESK. The CDR3 nucleotides are TGTGCCAGCAGCCAACTGACAGGGGGCTTGTACGAGCAGTACTTC. It is translated as CASSQLTGGLYEQYF.

This clonotype was detected a few times. The rearrangement links TRBV3-1 to TRBJ2-5, with a possible D match to TRBD1 (6 bases). The CDR3 loop spans 17 amino acids. Germline V lookup: CDR1 LGHDT, CDR2 YNNKEL (reference sequence). Trimming shortened V by 0 bases and J by 5 bases, and 19 bases separated the two germline ends. The CDR3 sequence: CASSQEGLGQGNETQYF. CDR3 bases: TGTGCCAGCAGCCAAGAGGGCCTTGGCCAGGGGAACGAGACCCAGTACTTC.

Worth noting for this clonotype: A much larger clonotype is one base distant, so this may be a read error. This sequence joins TRBV11-2 and TRBJ1-4; D not certain. The CDR3 runs to 15 residues. Germline CDR1 reads SGHAT; CDR2 reads FQNNGV. This chain's CDR3 is CGSSLGGQYNEKLFF. The CDR3 nucleotides read TGTGGCAGCAGCTTAGGTGGGCAGTATAATGAAAAACTGTTTTTT.

The rearrangement joins TRBV4-3 to TRBJ2-7, with D perhaps TRBD1 or TRBD2 (5 bases each). Trimming stripped 4 bases from V and 3 bases from J, with 22 bases between. Per germline, CDR1 LGHNA and CDR2 YSLEER. The CDR3 length is 17 residues. CDR3 nucleotide sequence: TGCGCCAGCAGCCGGGACCGAACTATCTCTACTGGCTACGAGCAGTACTTC. As protein: CASSRDRTISTGYEQYF.

The rearrangement joins TRBV7-3 to TRBJ2-1; 7 nucleotides align to TRBD2. The CDR3 sequence is 16 residues long. Germline lookup yields CDR1 SGHTA and CDR2 FQGTGA. V dropped 10 bases and J dropped 0; count of bases not matched to a gene: 12. The CDR3 nucleotides read TGTGCCAACAGTCCACAGACTAGCCGCTCCTACAATGAGCAGTTCTTC. The encoded protein is CANSPQTSRSYNEQFF.

The CDR3 nucleotides read TGTGCCAGCAGCTTGGAGGTCAGGCTCGGCCAAGAGACCCAGTACTTC. Its protein is CASSLEVRLGQETQYF. The chain is built from TRBV5-6 and TRBJ2-5; D remains unclear. The germline V gene encodes CDR1 SGHDT and CDR2 YYEEEE. V dropped 0 bases and J dropped 1 base, with 13 bases sitting between them. The CDR3 has 16 residues.

A few counts support this clonotype. The chain uses TRBV29-1 and TRBJ2-2; D is ambiguous. V was pared by 1 base and J by 2 bases, with 5 bases between. There are 13 residues in the CDR3. Germline values: CDR1 SQVTM, CDR2 ANQGSEA. CDR3 nucleotide sequence: TGCAGCGTTGAAGTTGAAAACACCGGGGAGCTGTTTTTT. The encoded protein is CSVEVENTGELFF.